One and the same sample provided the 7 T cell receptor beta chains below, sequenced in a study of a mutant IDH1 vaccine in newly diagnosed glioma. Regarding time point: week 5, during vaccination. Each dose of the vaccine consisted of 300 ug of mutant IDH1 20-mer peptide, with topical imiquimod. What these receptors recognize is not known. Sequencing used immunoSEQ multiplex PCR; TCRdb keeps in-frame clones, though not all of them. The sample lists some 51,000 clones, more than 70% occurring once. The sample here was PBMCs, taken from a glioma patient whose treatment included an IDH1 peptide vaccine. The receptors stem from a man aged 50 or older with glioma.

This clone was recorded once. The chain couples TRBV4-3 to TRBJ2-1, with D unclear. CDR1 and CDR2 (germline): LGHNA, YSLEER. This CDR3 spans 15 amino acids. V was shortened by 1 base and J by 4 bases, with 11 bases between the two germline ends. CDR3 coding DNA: TGCGCCAGCAGCCAAGCGGATCAACTTTACAATGAGCAGTTCTTC. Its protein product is CASSQADQLYNEQFF.

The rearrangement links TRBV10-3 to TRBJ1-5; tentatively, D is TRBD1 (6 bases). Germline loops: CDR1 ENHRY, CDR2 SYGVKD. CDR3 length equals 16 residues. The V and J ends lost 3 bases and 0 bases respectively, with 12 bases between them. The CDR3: CAISDGGPGSNQPQHF. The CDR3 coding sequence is TGTGCCATCAGTGATGGGGGGCCCGGTAGCAATCAGCCCCAGCATTTT.

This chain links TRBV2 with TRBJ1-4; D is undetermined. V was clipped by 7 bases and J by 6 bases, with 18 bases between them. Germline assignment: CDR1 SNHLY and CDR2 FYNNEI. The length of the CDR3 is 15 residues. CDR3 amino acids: CASKTPTILDEKLFF. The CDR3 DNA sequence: TGTGCCAGCAAAACACCGACTATCCTAGATGAAAAACTGTTTTTT.

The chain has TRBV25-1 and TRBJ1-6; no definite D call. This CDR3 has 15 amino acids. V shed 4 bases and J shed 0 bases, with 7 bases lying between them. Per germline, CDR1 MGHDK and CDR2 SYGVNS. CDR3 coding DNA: TGTGCCAGCAGTGTGCGTAGCTCCTATAATTCACCCCTCCACTTT. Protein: CASSVRSSYNSPLHF.

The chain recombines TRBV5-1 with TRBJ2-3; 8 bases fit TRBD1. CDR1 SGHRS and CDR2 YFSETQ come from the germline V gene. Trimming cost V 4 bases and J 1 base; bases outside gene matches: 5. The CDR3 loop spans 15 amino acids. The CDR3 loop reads CASSAGTGGTDTQYF. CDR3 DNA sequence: TGCGCCAGCAGCGCAGGGACAGGTGGCACAGATACGCAGTATTTT.

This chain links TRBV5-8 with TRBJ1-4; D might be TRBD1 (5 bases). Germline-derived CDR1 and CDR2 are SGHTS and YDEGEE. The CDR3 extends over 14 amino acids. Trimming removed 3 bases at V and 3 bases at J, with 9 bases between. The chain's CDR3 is CASSSGTANEKLFF. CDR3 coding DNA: TGTGCCAGCAGCTCCGGGACGGCTAATGAAAAACTGTTTTTT.

The chain's CDR3 is CASRLSACNSYEQYF. Written as DNA, the CDR3 is TGTGCAAGTCGCTTATCAGCGTGCAACTCCTACGAGCAGTACTTC. The chain links TRBV12-2 to TRBJ2-7; the DNA was not used to check the table's D call, TRBD2. TRBV12-2 is recorded as a pseudogene. This CDR3 is built from 15 residues.